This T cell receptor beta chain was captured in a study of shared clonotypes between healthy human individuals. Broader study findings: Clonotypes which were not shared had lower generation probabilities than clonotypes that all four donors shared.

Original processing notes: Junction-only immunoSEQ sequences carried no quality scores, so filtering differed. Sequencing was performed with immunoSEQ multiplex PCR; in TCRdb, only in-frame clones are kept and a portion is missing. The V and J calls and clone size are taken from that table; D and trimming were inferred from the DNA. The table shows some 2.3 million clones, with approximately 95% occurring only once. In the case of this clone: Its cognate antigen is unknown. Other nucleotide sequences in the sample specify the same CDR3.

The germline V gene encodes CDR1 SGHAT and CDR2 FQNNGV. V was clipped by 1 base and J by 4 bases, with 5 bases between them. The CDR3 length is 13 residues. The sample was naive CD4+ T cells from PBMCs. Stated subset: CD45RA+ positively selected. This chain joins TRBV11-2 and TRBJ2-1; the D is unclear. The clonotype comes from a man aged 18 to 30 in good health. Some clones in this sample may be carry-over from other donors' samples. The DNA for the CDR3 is TGTGCCAGCAGCTTAGCGGAATACAATGAGCAGTTCTTC. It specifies CASSLAEYNEQFF.